This T cell receptor beta chain derives from a study of blood T cell repertoires in COVID-19. The overall study: Spain, Italy and the United States supplied samples that represented acute and convalescent COVID-19. PBMCs, B-cell-depleted T cells, or T cells were the source of the cDNA or gDNA that made up the material.

Germline-derived CDR1 and CDR2 are MNHEY and SVGAGI. Between the trimmed V and J ends, which lost 6 bases and 4 bases, there was a span of 15 bases. The CDR3 totals 15 residues. Clones were read by immunoSEQ multiplex PCR, and TCRdb kept only the in-frame ones, dropping some. Seen here are roughly 220,000 clones, roughly nine tenths observed once, and the top ten hold approximately 3.8%. Self-reported history from a screening survey and questionnaire set each donor's cohort. Sample: PBMCs or T cells enriched from blood (not recorded which). The sequence was collected from a woman aged 18 to 35 in a cohort exposed to, infected with or recovered from COVID-19 (not recorded which). V and J are TRBV6-5 and TRBJ1-4; D ambiguous. In DNA, the CDR3 is TGTGCCAGCAGGACCGGGGAGGGTGGTAATGAAAAACTGTTTTTT. The encoded protein is CASRTGEGGNEKLFF.